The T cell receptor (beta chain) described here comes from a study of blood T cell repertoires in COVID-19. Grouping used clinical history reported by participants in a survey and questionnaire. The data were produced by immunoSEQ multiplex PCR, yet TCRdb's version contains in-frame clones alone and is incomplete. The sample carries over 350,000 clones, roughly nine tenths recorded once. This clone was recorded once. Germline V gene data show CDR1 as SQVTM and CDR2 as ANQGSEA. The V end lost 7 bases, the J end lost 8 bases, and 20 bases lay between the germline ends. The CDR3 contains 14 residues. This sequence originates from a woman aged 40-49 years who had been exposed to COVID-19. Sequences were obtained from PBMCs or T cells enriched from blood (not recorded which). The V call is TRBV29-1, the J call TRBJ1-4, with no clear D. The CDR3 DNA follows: TGCAGCGGCCCACCGGGCGCCTGCGGGGAAAAACTGTTTTTT. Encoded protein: CSGPPGACGEKLFF.